This TCR beta chain appears in the sequencing data of a study of blood T cell repertoires in COVID-19. Enrolled during active infection, Seattle patients were then followed longitudinally. Under the authors' procedure: Reference gene primer amplification yielded estimated nucleated cell counts. TCRdb keeps only in-frame clones here, not all; method: immunoSEQ multiplex PCR. V and J calls and clone size are those listed in that table; D and trimming were worked out from the DNA. The table lists around 430,000 clones, 88% of them singletons. Trimming shortened V by 8 bases and J by 2 bases, and 16 bases separated the two germline ends. The CDR3 length is 14 residues. Germline CDR1 and CDR2: SGHTA and FQGNSA.

The clonotype comes from a woman aged 50 to 60 with COVID-19, enrolled during active disease. J is TRBJ2-7 and V is TRBV7-2; D possibly corresponds to TRBD1 (7 bases). Sequencing input: peripheral blood. In DNA form, the CDR3 reads TGTGCCAGCCAAGGAGGGACAGTCCCCTACGAGCAGTACTTC. It translates to CASQGGTVPYEQYF.